The following is a T cell receptor beta chain sequence with its context. The data were taken from a study of blood T cell repertoires in COVID-19. About the research overall: Whether acute or convalescent, the COVID-19 samples came from the United States, Italy and Spain. PBMCs, B-cell-depleted T cells, or T cells were the source of the cDNA or gDNA that made up the material.

In the original analysis: Scientists estimated how many nucleated cells there were by amplifying reference gene primers. The repertoire was sequenced with immunoSEQ multiplex PCR; TCRdb's copy has only in-frame clones and lacks some. The V and J calls and clone size come from that table; D and trimming were worked out from the DNA. The table includes 200,000 to 300,000 clones, 80% to 85% detected once. With V trimmed by 4 bases and J by 4 bases, 4 bases remained unmatched. CDR1 and CDR2 from the germline V gene are SGHTS and YDEGEE. The CDR3 runs 15 residues. V and J are TRBV5-8 and TRBJ2-3; 12 positions agree with TRBD2. Sequenced: peripheral blood. This receptor was identified in a man between 60 and 70 years old with acute or convalescent COVID-19. This CDR3 reads CASSLAGGQADTQYF. The CDR3 DNA reads TGTGCCAGCAGCCTAGCGGGGGGGCAGGCAGATACGCAGTATTTT.